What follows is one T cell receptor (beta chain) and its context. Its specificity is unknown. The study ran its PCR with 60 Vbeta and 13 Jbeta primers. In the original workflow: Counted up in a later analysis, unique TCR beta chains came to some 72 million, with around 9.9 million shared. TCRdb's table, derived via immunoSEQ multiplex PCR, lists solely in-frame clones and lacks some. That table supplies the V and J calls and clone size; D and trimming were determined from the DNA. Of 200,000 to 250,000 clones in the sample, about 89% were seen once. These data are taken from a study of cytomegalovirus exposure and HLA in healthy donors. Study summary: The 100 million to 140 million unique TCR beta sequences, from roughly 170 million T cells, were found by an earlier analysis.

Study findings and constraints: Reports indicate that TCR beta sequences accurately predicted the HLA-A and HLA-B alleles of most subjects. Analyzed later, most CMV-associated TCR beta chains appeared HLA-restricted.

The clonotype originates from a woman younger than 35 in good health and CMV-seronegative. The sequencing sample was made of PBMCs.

The CDR3 here is CASSTLKSNQPQHF. CDR3 coding DNA: TGTGCCAGTAGCACCCTAAAAAGCAATCAGCCCCAGCATTTT. The genes are TRBV19 and TRBJ1-5; D not certain. V lost 6 bases to trimming and J lost 1 base, with 10 bases between them. This CDR3 spans 14 amino acids. CDR1 is LNHDA, CDR2 SQIVND, per germline (reference sequence).